This T cell receptor (beta chain) was recovered during a study of monozygotic twins with inflammatory bowel disease. As regards this clonotype: Its target is not known.

Overall study results and limits: Other individuals had fewer clonotypes in common with IBD patients than with healthy twins, especially with disease activity.

TCRalpha along with TCRbeta cDNA was subjected to two nested PCRs lasting approximately 16 and 9 cycles. One entry per CDR3 protein, without DNA, is what TCRdb gives after re-calling the 5' RACE reads. The sample holds under 200,000 distinct CDR3 sequences. The receptor's source is a human donor with ulcerative colitis or Crohn's disease, or a healthy co-twin of an affected twin (not recorded which). Sequencing input: blood.

This chain's CDR3 is CASSQDRAGGTGELFF. J is TRBJ2-2 and V is TRBV4-3; the D call of TRBD2 rests on TCRdb alone, since no DNA is present to check it. The CDR3 runs to 16 residues. CDR1 LGHNA and CDR2 YSLEER come from the germline V gene.